The 17 T cell receptor beta chains listed next were all sequenced from one sample in a study of cytomegalovirus exposure and HLA in healthy donors. PCR involved 60 Vbeta and 13 Jbeta primers. The table came from immunoSEQ multiplex PCR; TCRdb's copy has only in-frame clones and leaves some out. The sample carries about 180,000 clones, around 75% recorded once. The sample was PBMCs. The receptor set was obtained from a male donor in good health and CMV-seronegative.

As for this clone: The same CDR3 also results from other DNA sequences found in this sample. V and J are TRBV30 and TRBJ1-5; D gene uncertain. This CDR3 is 13 amino acids long. Germline CDR1 reads GTSNPN; CDR2 reads SVGIG (reference sequence). V was clipped by 0 bases and J by 2 bases, with 5 bases between them. As DNA, the CDR3 is TGTGCCTGGAGTGTTTCAGGCAATCAGCCCCAGCATTTT. This sequence encodes CAWSVSGNQPQHF.

This clone appeared a few times. The V call is TRBV27, the J call TRBJ2-1; 7 bases are a match to TRBD2. This CDR3 contains 15 residues. Germline values: CDR1 MNHEY, CDR2 SMNVEV (reference sequence). Trimming cost V 7 bases and J 4 bases; bases outside gene matches: 10. The CDR3 spells CASTGLGRFYNEQFF. CDR3 in DNA: TGTGCCAGCACGGGACTCGGGAGGTTTTACAATGAGCAGTTCTTC.

This clone was detected only once. The chain uses TRBV6-1 and TRBJ2-1, with 7 bases aligning to TRBD2. Trimming at V came to 2 bases and at J to 6 bases, leaving 10 bases not matched to a gene. Germline V lookup: CDR1 MNHNS, CDR2 SASEGT. The CDR3 extends over 16 amino acids. The CDR3 loop is CASSEYPGGGLNEQFF. In nucleotides, the CDR3 is TGTGCCAGCAGTGAATATCCGGGCGGGGGACTCAATGAGCAGTTCTTC.

This sequence joins TRBV9 and TRBJ2-7; possibly TRBD2 for D (6 bases). Germline CDR1 is SGDLS and CDR2 is YYNGEE. Between the trimmed V and J ends, which lost 4 bases and 2 bases, there was a span of 19 bases. The CDR3 is made up of 16 amino acids. The CDR3: CASSPEGLAITYEQYF. DNA for the CDR3: TGTGCCAGCAGCCCCGAGGGGCTAGCGATAACCTACGAGCAGTACTTC. The complete variable domain, with remaining parts taken from reference TRBV9 and TRBJ2-7, reads DSGVTQTPKHLITATGQRVTLRCSPRSGDLSVYWYQQSLDQGLQFLIQYYNGEERAKGNILERFSAQQFPDLHSELNLSSLELGDSALYFCASSPEGLAITYEQYFGPGTRLTVT.

The genes are TRBV9 and TRBJ1-6; perhaps TRBD1 as D (6 bases). CDR3 length: 15 amino acids. CDR1 and CDR2 from the germline V gene are SGDLS and YYNGEE. V was cut by 1 base and J by 9 bases, with 14 bases left in between. CDR3 region: CASSVSLSGVSPLHF. CDR3 nucleotides: TGTGCCAGCAGCGTATCGCTTTCAGGGGTTTCACCCCTCCACTTT.

This chain connects TRBV6-6 to TRBJ2-1; maybe TRBD2 (5 bases). Germline CDR1 and CDR2: MNHNY and SVGAGI (reference sequence). V lost 7 bases and J 6 bases, leaving 16 bases between the germline ends. The CDR3 covers 14 residues. Here the CDR3 DNA reads TGTGCCAGCACCCAGCTACTAGGAGGCAATGAGCAGTTCTTC. Protein: CASTQLLGGNEQFF.

Written as DNA, the CDR3 is TGTGCCAGCAGCGGGGACAGGGGGCGATCCTTGCAGCCCCAGCATTTT. Translating gives CASSGDRGRSLQPQHF. The chain employs TRBV9 and TRBJ1-5; 12 nucleotides match TRBD1. The CDR3 is 16 amino acids. Germline V CDR1 and CDR2: SGDLS, YYNGEE. V was pared by 3 bases and J by 7 bases, with 8 bases of the junction left unmatched.

The V gene is TRBV5-1, the J gene TRBJ2-3, with D maybe TRBD2 (5 bases). The CDR3 is 16 residues long. The germline CDR1 and CDR2 sequences are SGHRS and YFSETQ. Trimming stripped 1 base from V and 2 bases from J, with 14 bases between. The CDR3 region is CASSLNPAGNTDTQYF. CDR3 nucleotides: TGCGCCAGCAGCTTGAACCCCGCCGGGAACACAGATACGCAGTATTTT.

Points on this clone: The junction does not match germline at one end; this may be a read error. The rearrangement links TRBV7-9 to TRBJ2-4, with 16 nucleotides matching TRBD2. From germline, CDR1 is SEHNR and CDR2 FQNEAQ (reference sequence). There are 18 residues in the CDR3. The CDR3 protein is CSSTPGLAGGYAKNIQYF. As DNA, the CDR3 is TGTTCCAGCACCCCGGGACTAGCGGGAGGGTACGCCAAAAACATTCAGTACTTC.

This clone was detected a few times. The chain carries TRBV7-9 and TRBJ1-1; D uncertain. The CDR3 extends over 15 amino acids. Trimming stripped 4 bases from V and 2 bases from J, with 14 bases between. Germline assignment: CDR1 SEHNR and CDR2 FQNEAQ (reference sequence). The CDR3 protein is CASSWFSLTNTEAFF. The CDR3 coding sequence is TGTGCCAGCAGCTGGTTTAGTCTTACTAACACTGAAGCTTTCTTT.

This clone was recorded once. The chain couples TRBV27 to TRBJ1-1; 7 nucleotides match TRBD1. Germline loops: CDR1 MNHEY, CDR2 SMNVEV (reference sequence). The CDR3 sequence is 15 residues long. Losses at the gene ends were 0 bases for V and 4 bases for J; bases not matched to a gene: 5. The CDR3 is CASSLSPHRGTEAFF. The CDR3 bases are TGTGCCAGCAGTTTATCACCCCACAGGGGCACTGAAGCTTTCTTT.

This clone was recorded once. Additional DNA sequences in this sample encode the identical CDR3. The chain couples TRBV20-1 to TRBJ2-5; D is uncertain. The CDR3 loop spans 10 amino acids. V was cut by 5 bases and J by 2 bases, with 3 bases left in between. Germline CDR1 DFQATT, CDR2 SNEGSKA (reference sequence). The CDR3 spells CSAVQETQYF. The CDR3 DNA reads TGCAGTGCTGTACAAGAGACCCAGTACTTC.

This clone has a handful of counts. This chain connects TRBV19 to TRBJ1-5; D may be TRBD1 (6 bases). The CDR3 sequence is 14 residues long. V lost 7 bases and J lost 5, with 15 bases in between. Germline lookup yields CDR1 LNHDA and CDR2 SQIVND (reference sequence). Here the CDR3 reads CASNPKGGHQPQHF. The DNA of the CDR3 is TGTGCCAGTAACCCTAAAGGGGGACATCAGCCCCAGCATTTT.

The CDR3 protein is CASSYEGSAEAFF. CDR3 coding DNA: TGTGCCAGCAGCTACGAGGGCAGCGCTGAAGCTTTCTTT. The chain joins TRBV5-8 to TRBJ1-1; D is undetermined. CDR1 SGHTS and CDR2 YDEGEE come from the germline V gene. V gave up 3 bases and J gave up 6 bases, with 12 bases separating them. CDR3 length: 13 amino acids.

This rearrangement joins TRBV10-2 to TRBJ1-5; 10 nucleotides agree with TRBD1. The germline V gene has CDR1 WSHSY and CDR2 SAAADI. V lost 8 bases, J lost 7 bases, and 2 bases stayed unmatched. The CDR3 length is 12 residues. The CDR3 nucleotides are TGCGCCAGCGGGACAGGGGACCAGCCCCAGCATTTT. Translated: CASGTGDQPQHF.

This clone was seen a handful of times. The rearrangement links TRBV11-2 to TRBJ1-1, with no clear D. CDR1 is SGHAT, CDR2 FQNNGV, per germline. Trimming left V 1 base short and J 5 bases short, with 14 bases between. The CDR3 consists of 15 residues. CDR3 sequence (DNA): TGTGCCAGCAGCTTAGGCCCGGGGATTATTACTGAAGCTTTCTTT. This encodes CASSLGPGIITEAFF. The entire variable domain, with the rest obtained from reference TRBV11-2 and TRBJ1-1, is as follows: EAGVAQSPRYKIIEKRQSVAFWCNPISGHATLYWYQQILGQGPKLLIQFQNNGVVDDSQLPKDRFSAERLKGVDSTLKIQPAKLEDSAVYLCASSLGPGIITEAFFGQGTRLTVV.

V and J are TRBV10-3 and TRBJ2-7; maybe TRBD2 (6 bases). V was cut by 10 bases and J by 7 bases, with 20 bases left in between. Germline CDR1 reads ENHRY; CDR2 reads SYGVKD. The CDR3 is made up of 13 amino acids. The CDR3 bases are TGTGCCACCGGCCAGGAGGGGCCCCGGGAGCAGTACTTC. It yields the protein CATGQEGPREQYF.